Below, 17 T cell receptor beta chains from the same sample are listed, as sequenced in a study of blood T cell repertoires in COVID-19. Profiling relied on immunoSEQ multiplex PCR, and the TCRdb table lists in-frame clones only, not all of them. The sample lists some 120,000 clones, 75% to 95% occurring once. The sample taken for sequencing was peripheral blood. The receptor source for this set is a human donor with active COVID-19. The donor label of this sample is uncertain.

The J gene is TRBJ1-2, the V gene TRBV28; 8 bases line up with TRBD1. CDR1 and CDR2 (germline): MDHEN, SYDVKM. V was clipped by 4 bases and J by 4 bases; unmatched bases: 5. This CDR3 is built from 14 residues. The CDR3 reads CASSSQGALYGYTF. The CDR3 DNA reads TGTGCCAGCAGTTCTCAGGGGGCGCTCTATGGCTACACCTTC.

V usage is TRBV14 and J usage is TRBJ1-2, with 8 bases matching TRBD1. V lost 4 bases and J lost 6; bases outside the gene matches: 4. The CDR3 spans 13 residues. Per the germline V gene, CDR1 is SGHDN and CDR2 is FVKESK. The CDR3 bases are TGTGCCAGCAGCCGACAGGGGTTAGATGGCTACACCTTC. Translating gives CASSRQGLDGYTF.

This clone came up once. Here the CDR3 reads CASSVGQSYEQYF. CDR3 nucleotides: TGTGCCAGCAGCGTAGGTCAGTCCTACGAGCAGTACTTC. J is TRBJ2-7 and V is TRBV9; D not certain. The CDR3 has 13 amino acids. V was trimmed by 0 bases and J by 1 base, leaving 5 bases between them. Germline V gives CDR1 SGDLS, CDR2 YYNGEE.

The V call is TRBV15, the J call TRBJ1-2, with D perhaps matching TRBD1 (6 bases). From germline, CDR1 is LNHNV and CDR2 YYDKDF (reference sequence). Trimming took off 0 bases at V and 7 bases at J, with 12 bases between the two ends. The CDR3 covers 14 residues. Here the CDR3 reads CATSREGGHFGYTF. The CDR3 DNA is TGTGCCACCAGCAGAGAAGGGGGACATTTTGGCTACACCTTC.

This clone was counted at least ten times. The rearrangement joins TRBV19 to TRBJ1-2, with D maybe TRBD1 (6 bases). Deletions cut 5 bases from V and 8 bases from J, with 21 bases between. Germline assignment: CDR1 LNHDA and CDR2 SQIVND (reference sequence). The length of the CDR3 is 15 residues. CDR3 in DNA: TGTGCCAGTAGTCGAAGGCCGACAGGACGACAGGGCTACACCTTC. This encodes CASSRRPTGRQGYTF.

V gene TRBV19 combines with J gene TRBJ2-1; 10 positions match TRBD2. Germline loops: CDR1 LNHDA, CDR2 SQIVND (reference sequence). CDR3 size: 15 residues. V was pared by 6 bases and J by 4 bases, with 6 bases of the junction left unmatched. The CDR3 sequence is CASRELAGLYNEQFF. The DNA for the CDR3 is TGTGCCAGTAGGGAACTAGCGGGGCTTTACAATGAGCAGTTCTTC.

V and J are TRBV5-4 and TRBJ2-3; 15 nucleotides line up with TRBD2. The V segment lost 3 bases and the J segment 5 bases; nucleotides outside the gene matches: 13. The germline CDR1 and CDR2 sequences are SGHNT and YYREEE (reference sequence). The CDR3 runs 19 residues. DNA for the CDR3: TGTGCCAGCAGCTCTCCCGGGACTAGCGGGGGGATACACAGAGATACGCAGTATTTT. Its translation: CASSSPGTSGGIHRDTQYF.

The chain couples TRBV6-2 or TRBV6-3 to TRBJ1-1; no clear D gene. The CDR3 spans 14 residues. V was pared by 6 bases and J by 3 bases, with 14 bases between. CDR1 is MNHEY, CDR2 SVGEGT, per germline. The CDR3 spells CASSWARYDTEAFF. The CDR3 region has the DNA TGTGCCAGCAGCTGGGCCCGCTATGACACTGAAGCTTTCTTT.

The V and J genes are TRBV19 and TRBJ2-3; D may be TRBD2 (5 bases). V was shortened by 6 bases and J by 3 bases, with 10 bases between the two germline ends. Germline-derived CDR1 and CDR2 are LNHDA and SQIVND (reference sequence). The CDR3 is 13 amino acids. The CDR3 DNA is TGTGCCAGTAGGAGGGTGGGGACAGATACGCAGTATTTT. Translating gives CASRRVGTDTQYF. The full variable domain, completed using reference TRBV19 and TRBJ2-3, is DGGITQSPKYLFRKEGQNVTLSCEQNLNHDAMYWYRQDPGQGLRLIYYSQIVNDFQKGDIAEGYSVSREKKESFPLTVTSAQKNPTAFYLCASRRVGTDTQYFGPGTRLTVL.

The chain joins TRBV3-1 (or the pseudogene TRBV3-2) to TRBJ1-6; possible D gene TRBD1, 5 bases. CDR1 and CDR2 (germline): LGHDT, YNNKEL (reference sequence). The V end lost 0 bases, the J end lost 5 bases, and 17 bases lay between the germline ends. The CDR3 extends over 18 amino acids. The CDR3 here is CASSQDAIYRTNNSPLHF. The CDR3 DNA sequence: TGTGCCAGCAGCCAAGATGCCATATACAGGACAAATAATTCACCCCTCCACTTT.

The J gene is TRBJ1-4, the V gene TRBV6-5, with TRBD1 identical over 9 bases. Germline trimming cut 6 bases from V and 5 bases from J; bases unmatched to any gene: 7. The germline V gene encodes CDR1 MNHEY and CDR2 SVGAGI. This CDR3 region has 15 residues. The CDR3 here is CASRGQGTGNEKLFF. CDR3 bases: TGTGCCAGCAGGGGACAGGGTACCGGAAATGAAAAACTGTTTTTT.

The V gene is TRBV2, the J gene TRBJ2-7; D is perhaps TRBD1 (5 bases). Trimming stripped 4 bases from V and 3 bases from J, with 7 bases between. This CDR3 spans 12 amino acids. Germline CDR1 SNHLY, CDR2 FYNNEI. The CDR3 here is CASSVRDYEQYF. The CDR3 bases are TGTGCCAGCAGTGTCAGGGACTACGAGCAGTACTTC.

The chain couples TRBV21-1 to TRBJ2-7; the DNA was not compared with TRBD1, the D call given in the table. TRBV21-1 is an annotated pseudogene. The CDR3 spans 16 residues. The CDR3 coding sequence is TGTGCCAGCAGCAAACCGGCCCCCCCGGGGACACTCGAGCAGTACTTC. Protein sequence: CASSKPAPPGTLEQYF.

The chain is built from TRBV6-2 or TRBV6-3 and TRBJ2-3; 9 nucleotides match TRBD2. The CDR3 length is 17 residues. The germline gives CDR1 MNHEY, CDR2 SVGEGT. After removal of 6 bases from V and 5 bases from J, the junction contained 15 bases not matched to a gene. CDR3 region: CASSRRGGGAAVDTQYF. The CDR3 nucleotides read TGTGCCAGCAGCCGCCGGGGCGGGGGGGCCGCCGTAGATACGCAGTATTTT.

The J gene is TRBJ2-5, the V gene TRBV21-1; whether TRBD2, the table's D call, matches the DNA was not checked. TRBV21-1 is a recognized pseudogene. The CDR3 covers 16 residues. As DNA, the CDR3 is TGTGCCAGCAGCACCCCGTCTCCGGGGGGTGGCGAGACCCAGTACTTC. Translated, it gives CASSTPSPGGGETQYF.

V and J are TRBV19 and TRBJ2-1; the D is unclear. Germline CDR1 and CDR2: LNHDA and SQIVND (reference sequence). The length of the CDR3 is 15 residues. V gave up 3 bases and J gave up 0 bases, with 9 bases separating them. The CDR3: CASSIQRGSYNEQFF. The CDR3 DNA reads as TGTGCCAGTAGTATTCAGAGAGGCTCCTACAATGAGCAGTTCTTC.

The V and J genes are TRBV7-9 and TRBJ2-7; 9 bases map to TRBD1. The V segment lost 1 base and the J segment 3 bases; nucleotides outside the gene matches: 7. The CDR3 length is 16 residues. Germline values: CDR1 SEHNR, CDR2 FQNEAQ (reference sequence). The CDR3: CASSLEQGARGYEQYF. The CDR3 nucleotides read TGTGCCAGCAGCTTAGAACAGGGGGCGAGGGGCTACGAGCAGTACTTC.